Listed here are 3 T cell receptor beta chains from one sample, sequenced in a study of beta chain features in type 1 diabetes (dated by TCRdb to 2017 to 2018). Library creation used the immunoSEQ multiplex PCR assay. The entire amount of isolated RNA was reverse transcribed using the High Capacity cDNA Reverse Transcription Kit, so the sequenced TCRB transcripts were expressed ones. TCRdb provides this immuneACCESS table in a form limited to in-frame rearrangements. Some clones are lacking; in checked studies, under half of them reflect an unresolved V gene, and why the rest are absent is not known. The table for this sample lists roughly 330,000 clones; approximately 10% of them were counted only once. About 0.015% of the sample is taken by the ten largest. Specimen: naive CD4+ T cells from blood. The sample's cell subset or site label, decoded: true naive CD4+ T cells. These receptors all stem from a woman aged 25 to 39 in good health.

This clone was seen a few times. The rearrangement joins TRBV18 to TRBJ2-5, with TRBD2 matching over 11 bases. Germline V gene sequence: CDR1 KGHSH, CDR2 LQKENI. The length of the CDR3 is 16 residues. The ends lost 2 bases at V and 5 bases at J; junction bases unmatched: 7. CDR3 loop: CASSPTSGSPQETQYF. The CDR3 nucleotides are TGTGCCAGCTCACCAACTAGCGGGAGCCCTCAGGAGACCCAGTACTTC.

The sample holds a few counts of this clone. J is TRBJ2-5 and V is TRBV5-1; D not certain. This CDR3 comprises 15 residues. Germline V CDR1 and CDR2: SGHRS, YFSETQ. V gave up 0 bases and J gave up 1 base, with 10 bases separating them. CDR3 sequence (DNA): TGCGCCAGCAGCTTGGTGACTGCCTTCCAAGAGACCCAGTACTTC. This codes for CASSLVTAFQETQYF.

This rearrangement joins TRBV15 to TRBJ2-4, with 8 bases matching TRBD2. The germline CDR1 and CDR2 sequences are LNHNV and YYDKDF (reference sequence). Unmatched junction bases numbered 6, after V lost 1 base and J lost 7 bases. The CDR3 totals 15 residues. CDR3 DNA: TGTGCCACCAGCAGAGTTAGCGGGGCGGGTAACATTCAGTACTTC. Its translation is CATSRVSGAGNIQYF.